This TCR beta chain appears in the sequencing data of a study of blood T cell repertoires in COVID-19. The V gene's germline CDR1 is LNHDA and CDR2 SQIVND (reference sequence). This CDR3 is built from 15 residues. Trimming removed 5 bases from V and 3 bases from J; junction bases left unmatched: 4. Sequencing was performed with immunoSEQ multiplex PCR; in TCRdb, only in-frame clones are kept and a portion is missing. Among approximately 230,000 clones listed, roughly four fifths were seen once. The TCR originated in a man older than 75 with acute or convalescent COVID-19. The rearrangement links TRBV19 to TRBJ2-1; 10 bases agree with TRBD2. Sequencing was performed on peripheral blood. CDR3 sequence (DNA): TGTGCCAGTAGTCTCAGGACTAGCGGCTACAATGAGCAGTTCTTC. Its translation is CASSLRTSGYNEQFF.